A selection of T cell receptor beta chains follows, all from one sample in a study of T cell responses to AZD1222 COVID-19 vaccine. Data came from immunoSEQ multiplex PCR; TCRdb stores just in-frame clones and leaves some out. The table has tens of thousands of clones, around nine tenths seen once; the top ten hold roughly 5.6%. The sample was peripheral blood, taken on day 0 of MenACWY control vaccination. Every receptor here comes from an adult in good health. Each CDR3 is given with its conserved first and last residue. D genes are given only for firm matches. Not all rows give a size; the values are once, few, many and, for expanded clones, a class.

TRBJ1-5 - TRBD1 TRBV18 CASSPPPSGQGNQPQHF TGTGCCAGCTCACCACCCCCATCCGGACAGGGCAATCAGCCCCAGCATTTT
TRBJ1-2 - TRBD1 TRBV5-1 CASSQGTGYGYTF TGCGCCAGCAGTCAAGGGACAGGATATGGCTACACCTTC
TRBJ1-2 few - TRBV5-1 CASSLDLGGRSGGYTF TGCGCCAGCAGCTTGGACCTGGGGGGGCGCTCGGGTGGCTACACCTTC
TRBJ1-2 - - TRBV28 CASSLTGVGYGYTF TGTGCCAGCAGTTTAACGGGGGTTGGCTATGGCTACACCTTC
TRBJ2-5 - TRBD1 TRBV5-5 CASSRQGETQYF TGTGCCAGCAGCAGACAGGGTGAGACCCAGTACTTC
TRBJ2-7 - - TRBV21-1 CASSPKRLAFYEQYF TGTGCCAGCAGCCCCAAGAGACTAGCGTTCTACGAGCAGTACTTC
TRBJ2-2 - TRBD1 TRBV19 CASTPTGGGTGELFF TGTGCCAGTACCCCGACAGGGGGGGGCACCGGGGAGCTGTTTTTT
TRBJ2-3 - TRBD1 TRBV5-1 CASSHGTATDTQYF TGCGCCAGCAGCCACGGGACAGCTACAGATACGCAGTATTTT
TRBJ1-4 - TRBD1 TRBV28 CASSAGGINEKLFF TGTGCCAGCAGCGCAGGGGGTATCAATGAAAAACTGTTTTTT
TRBJ2-3 - - TRBV24-1 CATSEAEDWADTQYF TGTGCCACCAGTGAGGCAGAGGATTGGGCAGATACGCAGTATTTT
TRBJ1-6 few - TRBV15 CATSRGGGSSYNSPLHF TGTGCCACCAGCAGGGGCGGGGGTAGCTCCTATAATTCACCCCTCCACTTT
TRBJ1-2 - TRBD1 TRBV5-1 CASSLPGQENYGYTF TGCGCCAGCAGCTTACCGGGACAGGAGAACTATGGCTACACCTTC
TRBJ1-5 - TRBD1 TRBV28 CASSQGGLKQPQHF TGTGCCAGCAGCCAGGGGGGGTTAAAACAGCCCCAGCATTTT
TRBJ2-3 - TRBD1 TRBV2 CASRAAGGTDTQYF TGTGCCAGCAGGGCGGCAGGGGGAACAGATACGCAGTATTTT
TRBJ1-4 - - TRBV5-6 CASSLIGSNEKLFF TGTGCCAGCAGCTTGATCGGGTCTAATGAAAAACTGTTTTTT
TRBJ1-4 - - TRBV5-3 CARTKGGQWEKLFF TGTGCCAGAACTAAGGGAGGACAATGGGAAAAACTGTTTTTT
TRBJ2-5 - - TRBV28 CASSKSGGETQYF TGTGCCAGCAGTAAGAGTGGGGGGGAGACCCAGTACTTC
TRBJ2-7 - - TRBV19 CASSISRGTGYEQYF TGTGCCAGTAGTATTTCTAGGGGCACAGGATACGAGCAGTACTTC
TRBJ1-5 - - TRBV10-2 CASRSPGNSNQPQHF TGCGCCAGCAGGTCACCAGGGAATAGCAATCAGCCCCAGCATTTT
TRBJ2-3 - TRBD1 TRBV6-5 CASSPGQEIDTQYF TGTGCCAGCAGTCCGGGACAGGAAATAGATACGCAGTATTTT
TRBJ1-1 - - TRBV7-8 CASRPNSGGTEAFF TGTGCCAGCAGACCCAACAGCGGGGGGACTGAAGCTTTCTTT
TRBJ2-3 - - TRBV7-6 CASSPGPRRDTQYF TGTGCCAGCAGCCCGGGACCAAGGAGAGATACGCAGTATTTT
TRBJ1-2 once TRBD1 TRBV7-9 CASSLPLDRVVSYGYTF TGTGCCAGCAGCTTACCCCTTGACAGGGTAGTAAGCTATGGCTACACCTTC
TRBJ2-1 - - TRBV7-8 CASSRGGGWNEQFF TGTGCCAGCAGCCGAGGGGGGGGTTGGAATGAGCAGTTCTTC
TRBJ1-5 - - TRBV28 CASSLVSSNQPQHF TGTGCCAGCAGTTTAGTTTCTAGCAATCAGCCCCAGCATTTT
TRBJ2-1 - - TRBV11-2 CASSMGSWGPRNEQFF TGTGCCAGCAGCATGGGTTCCTGGGGACCAAGAAATGAGCAGTTCTTC
TRBJ2-3 - - TRBV29-1 CSVVLGGPTDTQYF TGCAGCGTCGTCCTTGGGGGGCCCACAGATACGCAGTATTTT
TRBJ1-5 - - TRBV6-6 CASSRGTGRQPQHF TGTGCCAGCAGTCGCGGTACAGGGCGTCAGCCCCAGCATTTT
TRBJ1-5 - TRBD1 TRBV24-1 CATSDASMGTGSVSNQPQHF TGTGCCACCAGTGATGCGTCCATGGGGACAGGGTCGGTTAGCAATCAGCCCCAGCATTTT
TRBJ2-1 - - TRBV5-1 CASSYTGASNTYNEQFF TGCGCCAGCAGCTATACCGGGGCCTCAAACACGTACAATGAGCAGTTCTTC
TRBJ1-4 few - TRBV11-2 CASSSDSAANEKLFF TGTGCCAGCAGCTCGGACAGTGCTGCTAATGAAAAACTGTTTTTT
TRBJ1-1 - - TRBV7-2 CASSRGRNTEAFF TGTGCCAGCAGCCGGGGACGTAACACTGAAGCTTTCTTT
TRBJ1-2 few - TRBV19 CASTLLLGNNYGYTF TGTGCCAGTACCCTCCTTTTGGGGAATAACTATGGCTACACCTTC
TRBJ1-6 - - TRBV12-3/TRBV12-4 CASSLYQNSPLHF TGTGCCAGCAGTTTATATCAAAATTCACCCCTCCACTTT
TRBJ2-1 - - TRBV12-3/TRBV12-4 CASSLVKREQFF TGTGCCAGCAGTTTGGTTAAGCGGGAGCAGTTCTTC
TRBJ2-5 - TRBD2 TRBV7-7 CASSPGLAGDQETQYF TGTGCTAGCAGCCCAGGACTAGCGGGGGACCAAGAGACCCAGTACTTC
TRBJ2-1 - - TRBV9 CASSVGGHVEYSEQFF TGTGCCAGCAGCGTAGGGGGCCACGTCGAATATAGTGAGCAGTTCTTC
TRBJ2-7 - TRBD1 TRBV10-3 CAISGAGGNEQYF TGTGCCATCAGTGGGGCAGGGGGAAACGAGCAGTACTTC
TRBJ1-1 - - TRBV5-1 CASSLAGENTEAFF TGCGCCAGCAGCTTGGCCGGGGAGAACACTGAAGCTTTCTTT
TRBJ1-1 - - TRBV10-3 CAISEGGVSNTEAFF TGTGCCATCAGTGAGGGGGGGGTATCGAACACTGAAGCTTTCTTT
TRBJ2-2 - - TRBV5-6 CASSLVGAGELFF TGTGCCAGCAGCTTGGTCGGGGCCGGGGAGCTGTTTTTT
TRBJ2-1 once TRBD2 TRBV5-4 CASSARTSGRYNEQFF TGTGCCAGCAGCGCCCGGACTAGCGGGAGGTACAATGAGCAGTTCTTC
TRBJ2-5 - - TRBV28 CASSSIGWPQETQYF TGTGCCAGCAGTTCAATAGGGTGGCCCCAAGAGACCCAGTACTTC
TRBJ1-1 - TRBD1 TRBV6-5 CASSYEGATEAFF TGTGCCAGCAGTTACGAGGGGGCGACTGAAGCTTTCTTT
TRBJ1-2 - - TRBV28 CASTSDSYGYTF TGTGCCAGCACCTCGGACTCCTATGGCTACACCTTC
TRBJ1-5 - - TRBV5-1 CASSPESNQPQHF TGCGCCAGCAGTCCGGAGAGCAATCAGCCCCAGCATTTT
TRBJ2-3 - - TRBV6-5 CASTIQGTDTQYF TGTGCCAGCACGATCCAGGGCACAGATACGCAGTATTTT
TRBJ2-7 once - TRBV28 CASSPRTFYEQYF TGTGCCAGCAGCCCCCGGACATTCTACGAGCAGTACTTC
TRBJ1-2 - - TRBV14 CASSQPAGGDPNYGYTF TGTGCCAGCAGCCAACCCGCGGGAGGGGACCCTAACTATGGCTACACCTTC
TRBJ2-7 - TRBD1 TRBV5-6 CASSITGDSYEQYF TGTGCCAGCAGCATAACAGGGGACTCCTACGAGCAGTACTTC
TRBJ1-2 - TRBD1 TRBV28 CASSPRDRGWGGYTF TGTGCCAGCAGTCCCCGAGACAGGGGTTGGGGGGGCTACACCTTC
TRBJ1-3 - - TRBV20-1 CSANDGGSGNTIYF TGCAGTGCTAATGACGGCGGCTCTGGAAACACCATATATTTT
TRBJ1-1 - - TRBV5-8 CASSLGQTFAEAFF TGTGCCAGCAGCTTGGGACAAACTTTCGCCGAAGCTTTCTTT
TRBJ2-1 - - TRBV11-1 CASSLGSNRFYNEQFF TGTGCCAGCAGCTTAGGGAGCAACAGATTCTACAATGAGCAGTTCTTC
TRBJ1-6 - - TRBV6-6 CASSEYSYNSPLHF TGTGCCAGCAGCGAATACTCCTATAATTCACCCCTCCACTTT